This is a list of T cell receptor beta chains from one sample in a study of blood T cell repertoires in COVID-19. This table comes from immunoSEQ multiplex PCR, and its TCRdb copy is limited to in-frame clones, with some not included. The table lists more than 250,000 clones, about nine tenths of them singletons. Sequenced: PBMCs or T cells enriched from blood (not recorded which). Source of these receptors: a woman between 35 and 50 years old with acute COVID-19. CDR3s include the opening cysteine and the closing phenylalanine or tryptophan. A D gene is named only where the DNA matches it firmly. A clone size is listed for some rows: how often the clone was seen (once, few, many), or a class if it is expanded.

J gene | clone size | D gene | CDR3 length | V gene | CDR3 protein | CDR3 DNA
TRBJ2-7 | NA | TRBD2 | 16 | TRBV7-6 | CASSLEASGAAYEQYF | TGTGCCAGCAGCTTAGAGGCTAGCGGAGCAGCCTACGAGCAGTACTTC
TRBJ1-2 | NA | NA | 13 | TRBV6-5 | CASSYAGSVGYTF | TGTGCCAGCAGTTACGCAGGGTCGGTTGGCTACACCTTC
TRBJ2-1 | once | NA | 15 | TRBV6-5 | CASKGGQGGYNEQFF | TGTGCCAGCAAGGGGGGGCAGGGAGGCTACAATGAGCAGTTCTTC
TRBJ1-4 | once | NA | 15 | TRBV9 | CASSARSGVPEKLFF | TGTGCCAGCAGCGCCAGGTCGGGGGTGCCTGAAAAACTGTTTTTT
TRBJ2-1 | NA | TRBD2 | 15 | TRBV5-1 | CASSPGLAYGNEQFF | TGCGCCAGCAGCCCCGGACTAGCGTATGGGAATGAGCAGTTCTTC
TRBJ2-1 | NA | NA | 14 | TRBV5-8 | CASSFRSSYNEQFF | TGTGCCAGCAGCTTTCGTAGCTCCTACAATGAGCAGTTCTTC
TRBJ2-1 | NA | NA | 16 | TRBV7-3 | CASSLIGQGGINEQFF | TGTGCCAGCAGCTTAATAGGGCAGGGTGGAATCAATGAGCAGTTCTTC
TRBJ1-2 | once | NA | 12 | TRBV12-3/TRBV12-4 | CASSLSGGGYTF | TGTGCCAGCAGTTTATCTGGAGGTGGCTACACCTTC
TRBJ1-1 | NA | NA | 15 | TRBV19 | CASSIARGMNTEAFF | TGTGCCAGTAGTATAGCTAGGGGGATGAACACTGAAGCTTTCTTT
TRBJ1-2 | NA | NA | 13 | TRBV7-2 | CASSETDLYGYTF | TGTGCCAGCAGCGAGACAGACTTATATGGCTACACCTTC
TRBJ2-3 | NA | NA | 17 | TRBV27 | CASRLSGGAEIADTQYF | TGTGCCAGCAGACTTAGCGGCGGGGCCGAGATAGCAGATACGCAGTATTTT
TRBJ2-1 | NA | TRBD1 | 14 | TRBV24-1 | CATSEGQRYNEQFF | TGTGCCACCAGTGAGGGACAGCGGTATAATGAGCAGTTCTTC
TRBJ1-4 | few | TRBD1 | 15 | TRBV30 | CAWSFGDSGGEKLFF | TGTGCCTGGAGTTTCGGGGACAGCGGGGGTGAAAAACTGTTTTTT
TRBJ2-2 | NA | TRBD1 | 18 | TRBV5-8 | CASSLLWADRGVTGELFF | TGTGCCAGCAGCCTCCTCTGGGCGGACAGGGGTGTTACCGGGGAGCTGTTTTTT
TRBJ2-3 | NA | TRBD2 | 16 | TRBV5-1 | CASSLVSGRAGDTQYF | TGCGCCAGCAGCTTGGTAAGCGGGAGGGCTGGTGATACGCAGTATTTT
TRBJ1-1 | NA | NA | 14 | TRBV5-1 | CASSGGTPGTEAFF | TGCGCCAGCAGCGGCGGGACCCCGGGGACTGAAGCTTTCTTT
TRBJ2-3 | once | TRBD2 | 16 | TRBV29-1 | CSVWKIAGESADTQYF | TGCAGCGTCTGGAAGATAGCGGGAGAGTCGGCAGATACGCAGTATTTT
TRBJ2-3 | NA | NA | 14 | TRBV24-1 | CATSDLRVTDTQYF | TGTGCCACCAGTGATTTGCGGGTGACAGATACGCAGTATTTT
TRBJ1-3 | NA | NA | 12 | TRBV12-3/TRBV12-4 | CASSFERNTIYF | TGTGCCAGCAGTTTCGAGCGGAACACCATATATTTT
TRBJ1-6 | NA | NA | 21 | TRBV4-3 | CASSQDKWQSFPSSYNSPLHF | TGCGCCAGCAGCCAAGATAAATGGCAGTCTTTTCCCAGCTCCTATAATTCACCCCTCCACTTT
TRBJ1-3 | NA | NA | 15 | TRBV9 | CASSAQGYAGNTIYF | TGTGCCAGCAGCGCCCAGGGTTATGCTGGAAACACCATATATTTT
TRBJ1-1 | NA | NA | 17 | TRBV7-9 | CASSFPYRGFENTEAFF | TGTGCCAGCAGCTTCCCGTATCGGGGGTTTGAGAACACTGAAGCTTTCTTT
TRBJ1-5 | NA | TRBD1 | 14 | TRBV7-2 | CASSDRDRVQPQHF | TGTGCCAGCAGCGACCGGGACAGGGTTCAGCCCCAGCATTTT
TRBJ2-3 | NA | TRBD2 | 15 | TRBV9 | CASSTLAGSTDTQYF | TGTGCCAGCAGCACCCTAGCGGGATCCACAGATACGCAGTATTTT
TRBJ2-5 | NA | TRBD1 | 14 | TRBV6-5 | CASSYSGQKETQYF | TGTGCCAGCAGTTACTCGGGACAGAAAGAGACCCAGTACTTC
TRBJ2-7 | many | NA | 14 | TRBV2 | CASSEATQTYEQYF | TGTGCCAGCAGTGAAGCCACGCAGACCTACGAGCAGTACTTC
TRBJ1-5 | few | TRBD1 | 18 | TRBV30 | CAWSVSRTGGRVGQPQHF | TGTGCCTGGAGTGTAAGTCGAACAGGGGGCCGAGTCGGTCAGCCCCAGCATTTT
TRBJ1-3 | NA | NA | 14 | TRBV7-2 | CASSPGQTLNTIYF | TGTGCCAGCAGCCCGGGACAAACTCTAAACACCATATATTTT
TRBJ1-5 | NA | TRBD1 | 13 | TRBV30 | CAWGRQGNQPQHF | TGTGCCTGGGGGAGACAGGGGAATCAGCCCCAGCATTTT
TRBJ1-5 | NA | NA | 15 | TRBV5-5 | CASSFTGIENQPQHF | TGTGCCAGCAGCTTCACGGGGATCGAAAATCAGCCCCAGCATTTT